This T cell receptor (beta chain) was found in a study of T cells after yellow fever vaccination. Study findings and constraints: The booster response re-showed most primary clones: around 95% CD4, approximately 86% CD8. The presence of abundant clonotypes contaminating from the bulk population was possible in FACS-sorted repertoires. There was a small share of clonotypes that showed up in both the CD4 and CD8 compartments.

Losses at the gene ends were 3 bases for V and 3 bases for J; bases not matched to a gene: 18. This CDR3 is 19 amino acids long. CDR1 and CDR2 from the germline V gene are LNHNV and YYDKDF (reference sequence). This clonotype was detected many times. Antigen unknown. As TCR cDNA was made by 5'RACE template switching, a universal primer site and UMIs were added. TCRdb reprocessed the 5' RACE reads with MiXCR, giving one entry per CDR3 protein. The sample lists over 120,000 distinct CDR3 sequences, approximately 6.6% occurring once. The sample consisted of CD4+ T cells sorted from PBMCs, taken 10 days after the yellow fever booster vaccination. The V call is TRBV15, the J call TRBJ2-3; 7 nucleotides align to TRBD2. This clonotype was sampled from a man aged 30 to 39 who received the YFV17D yellow fever vaccine. The CDR3 loop is CATSRARLTSAQSTDTQYF. The CDR3 region has the DNA TGTGCCACCAGCAGGGCCCGACTTACTAGCGCCCAATCGACAGATACGCAGTATTTT.